Following are 27 T cell receptor beta chains from one sample sequenced in a study of low-dose radiotherapy and immunotherapy resistance in tumors. Primers targeting TRAV and TRBV primed first-strand cDNA, covering alpha and beta chains. For amplifying TCRs, the PCR ran for approximately 18 cycles with Phusion, which was used together with a constant-region primer and the adapter on the V primers. TCRdb processed the reads anew with MiXCR; each CDR3 protein has one entry. The table shows 45,000 to 75,000 distinct CDR3 sequences, with 20% to 25% occurring only once. Indicated time point: before trial treatment. Source: PBMCs, taken before treatment. The receptors shown here come from a male donor with prostate cancer.

This clonotype was found many times. V and J are TRBV7-8 and TRBJ2-7; D might be TRBD1 (6 bases). The germline V gene has CDR1 SGHVS and CDR2 FQNEAQ. The CDR3 has 16 residues. V was clipped by 4 bases and J by 4 bases, with 20 bases between them. The CDR3 sequence is CASSSVIKQGRYEQYF. DNA of the CDR3: TGTGCCAGCAGCTCTGTCATCAAACAGGGCCGGTACGAGCAGTACTTC.

The CDR3 DNA sequence: TGTGCCAGCAGCTCTAGAGCTAGCGGGAGGGCCGATGAGCAGTTCTTC. It specifies CASSSRASGRADEQFF. V is TRBV7-9 and J is TRBJ2-1; 12 nucleotides line up with TRBD2. The CDR3 length is 16 residues. Germline CDR1 and CDR2: SEHNR and FQNEAQ (reference sequence). V was pared by 4 bases and J by 8 bases, with 9 bases of the junction left unmatched.

This clonotype occurred many times. CDR3 in amino acids: CAWSARDDGYTF. The CDR3 DNA sequence: TGTGCCTGGAGTGCACGGGATGATGGCTACACCTTC. This rearrangement joins TRBV30 to TRBJ1-2, with D unclear. Germline assignment: CDR1 GTSNPN and CDR2 SVGIG (reference sequence). V was pared by 1 base and J by 6 bases, with 9 bases between. This CDR3 spans 12 amino acids. Based on the CDR3 plus reference TRBV30 and TRBJ1-2, the full variable domain is SQTIHQWPATLVQPVGSPLSLECTVEGTSNPNLYWYRQAAGRGLQLLFYSVGIGQISSEVPQNLSASRPQDRQFILSSKKLLLSDSGFYLCAWSARDDGYTFGSGTRLTVV.

In its sample, this clonotype was seen many times. The gene calls are TRBV6-6 and TRBJ2-1; D uncertain. Germline V gives CDR1 MNHNY, CDR2 SVGAGI (reference sequence). This CDR3 comprises 13 residues. Trimming took 6 bases from V and 5 from J, leaving 11 bases between them. The DNA for the CDR3 is TGTGCCAGCAGGGCGAACAACAACAATGAGCAGTTCTTC. Translating gives CASRANNNNEQFF.

In this sample, this clonotype is medium-sized (0.01 to 0.1%). V and J are TRBV11-2 and TRBJ2-1, with 10 bases identical to TRBD2. Unmatched junction bases numbered 7, after V lost 5 bases and J lost 3 bases. Germline loops: CDR1 SGHAT, CDR2 FQNNGV. This CDR3 has 16 amino acids. CDR3 region: CASSRSGGAFYNEQFF. DNA of the CDR3: TGTGCCAGCAGCCGAAGCGGGGGGGCATTCTACAATGAGCAGTTCTTC.

As to this clonotype: A junction boundary mismatches the germline segment, possibly from a read error. V is TRBV15 and J is TRBJ1-1; D might be TRBD1 (5 bases). CDR1 and CDR2 from the germline V gene are LNHNV and YYDKDF (reference sequence). This CDR3 spans 15 amino acids. The CDR3 loop is CATSTPSGGNTETFF. CDR3 coding DNA: TGTGCCACCAGCACCCCGAGCGGGGGGAACACTGAAACTTTCTTT.

This clonotype was counted at least ten times. The chain uses TRBV20-1 and TRBJ2-3, with TRBD2 matching over 11 bases. J gave up 0 bases and V 0 bases, and 8 bases lay outside the gene matches. The germline gives CDR1 DFQATT, CDR2 SNEGSKA (reference sequence). The CDR3 has 18 amino acids. The CDR3 spells CSARDLRTSGFSTDTQYF. The CDR3, as DNA: TGCAGTGCTAGAGATTTGAGGACTAGCGGGTTTAGCACAGATACGCAGTATTTT.

This clonotype showed up many times. The chain recombines TRBV25-1 with TRBJ1-2; D possibly corresponds to TRBD1 (6 bases). The CDR3 totals 16 residues. Deletions cut 1 base from V and 3 bases from J, with 15 bases between. Germline CDR1 reads MGHDK; CDR2 reads SYGVNS. The CDR3 DNA sequence: TGTGCCAGCAGTGAATCAGCCCGGGGGGCACACTATGGCTACACCTTC. It translates to CASSESARGAHYGYTF.

This clonotype was observed many times. The chain couples TRBV4-1 to TRBJ2-1, with D perhaps matching TRBD2 (5 bases). Germline V gene data show CDR1 as MGHRA and CDR2 as YSYEKL. The CDR3 is 15 residues long. Trimming took off 1 base at V and 3 bases at J, with 10 bases between the two ends. The CDR3 DNA reads as TGCGCCAGCAGCCAAGTAGGTAGCGACTACAATGAGCAGTTCTTC. Translating gives CASSQVGSDYNEQFF.

There are many counts of this clonotype. The gene calls are TRBV7-9 and TRBJ1-5, with D possibly matching TRBD1 (5 bases). From germline, CDR1 is SEHNR and CDR2 FQNEAQ (reference sequence). The V gene lost 3 bases and the J gene lost 0 bases, with 9 bases spanning the gap. The CDR3 runs to 15 residues. CDR3 in DNA: TGTGCCAGCAGCTTTGGGACCCTTAGCAATCAGCCCCAGCATTTT. This gives the protein CASSFGTLSNQPQHF. The full variable domain, in which reference TRBV7-9 and TRBJ1-5 provide the parts outside the CDR3, is DTGVSQNPRHKITKRGQNVTFRCDPISEHNRLYWYRQTLGQGPEFLTYFQNEAQLEKSRLLSDRFSAERPKGSFSTLEIQRTEQGDSAMYLCASSFGTLSNQPQHFGDGTRLSIL.

This clonotype has ten or more counts. The rearrangement links TRBV11-2 to TRBJ2-4; D ambiguous. CDR3 length: 17 amino acids. Trimming removed 4 bases from V and 0 bases from J, with 16 bases in between. Germline CDR1 reads SGHAT; CDR2 reads FQNNGV. This chain's CDR3 is CASSWRAVGLAKNIQYF. CDR3 sequence (DNA): TGTGCCAGCAGCTGGAGAGCAGTGGGCCTAGCCAAAAACATTCAGTACTTC.

In this sample, this clonotype turned up many times. The rearrangement links TRBV29-1 to TRBJ2-3; D tentatively reads TRBD1 or TRBD2 (5 bases each). The CDR3 is 12 amino acids. Trimming took off 7 bases at V and 5 bases at J, with 13 bases between the two ends. CDR1 SQVTM and CDR2 ANQGSEA come from the germline V gene. This CDR3 reads CSGDGAGDTQYF. The CDR3 DNA follows: TGCAGCGGTGATGGGGCGGGAGATACGCAGTATTTT.

This clonotype was picked up many times. The J gene is TRBJ2-7, the V gene TRBV30, with 9 bases lining up with TRBD1. Unmatched junction bases numbered 7, after V lost 0 bases and J lost 4 bases. The CDR3 runs 15 residues. Germline V gives CDR1 GTSNPN, CDR2 SVGIG (reference sequence). The CDR3 nucleotides are TGTGCCTGGAGTGTACCGGGACAGGGAGTGTACGAGCAGTACTTC. Translation: CAWSVPGQGVYEQYF.

Concerning this clonotype: A much larger clone is a single base away; this may be a read error. The gene calls are TRBV28 and TRBJ2-7; perhaps TRBD2 as D (5 bases). Germline CDR1 is MDHEN and CDR2 is SYDVKM. The CDR3 extends over 13 amino acids. The CDR3 protein is CAGSLPGSDEQYF. DNA for the CDR3: TGTGCCGGCAGCCTCCCGGGGTCAGATGAGCAGTACTTC.

Many counts were recorded for this clonotype. In DNA form, the CDR3 reads TGTGCCAGCAGCTTCAGCCAGGCTTACGAGCAGTACTTC. Its protein product is CASSFSQAYEQYF. The chain uses TRBV7-6 and TRBJ2-7; D is unresolved. Germline V gives CDR1 SGHVS, CDR2 FNYEAQ. Trimming stripped 3 bases from V and 4 bases from J, with 10 bases between. The CDR3 spans 13 residues.

This clonotype came up many times. CDR3 DNA sequence: TGTGCCAGCACCCCTACAGGGAACTATGGCTACACCTTC. Residues: CASTPTGNYGYTF. The chain links TRBV6-2 or TRBV6-3 to TRBJ1-2, with TRBD1 as a possible D gene (6 bases). Trimming shortened V by 7 bases and J by 2 bases, and 11 bases separated the two germline ends. This CDR3 comprises 13 residues. Germline V CDR1 and CDR2: MNHEY, SVGEGT.

Remarks on this clonotype: A far larger clone is only one base removed, so a read error is likely. The V gene is TRBV5-5, the J gene TRBJ2-1, with 12 positions matching TRBD2. Germline CDR1 SGHKS, CDR2 YYEKEE (reference sequence). This CDR3 comprises 17 residues. CDR3 sequence reads: CASSLASSGRAVNEQIF. CDR3 bases: TGCGCCAGCAGCTTGGCCTCTAGCGGGAGGGCAGTTAATGAGCAGATCTTC.

This clonotype has ten or more counts. The genes are TRBV29-1 and TRBJ1-2; the match to TRBD1 covers 7 bases. CDR1 is SQVTM, CDR2 ANQGSEA, per germline. J was trimmed by 4 bases and V by 0 bases; bases with no gene match: 17. This CDR3 has 18 amino acids. CDR3 nucleotide sequence: TGCAGCGTTGAAGACGGAAAAGGGGGCGCCTTGGGAAGCTATGGCTACACCTTC. It codes for CSVEDGKGGALGSYGYTF.

This clonotype showed up just once. A much larger clone is a single base away; this may be a read error. The conserved closing phenylalanine or tryptophan is absent in this CDR3, likely reflecting a read error. The chain employs TRBV4-1 and TRBJ2-5, with TRBD2 matching over 8 bases. The CDR3 is 16 amino acids. Losses at the gene ends were 1 base for V and 4 bases for J; bases not matched to a gene: 8. Germline V gene lookup returns CDR1 MGHRA and CDR2 YSYEKL. The CDR3 spells CASSQVGSGRAETQYC. The CDR3 nucleotides read TGCGCCAGCAGCCAAGTTGGCAGCGGGAGAGCAGAGACCCAGTACTGC.

This clonotype occurred many times. Its ends do not fully match the called genes, so a read error is possible. The V call is TRBV5-1, the J call TRBJ1-6; D remains unclear. Looked up from germline, CDR1 is SGHRS and CDR2 is YFSETQ. CDR3 size: 16 residues. The CDR3 nucleotides read TGCGCCAGCATCTTGACTCGGAGCTCCTATAATTCACCCCTCCACTTT. This gives the protein CASILTRSSYNSPLHF. Full variable domain (outside the CDR3, taken from reference TRBV5-1 and TRBJ1-6): KAGVTQTPRYLIKTRGQQVTLSCSPISGHRSVSWYQQTPGQGLQFLFEYFSETQRNKGNFPGRFSGRQFSNSRSEMNVSTLELGDSALYLCASILTRSSYNSPLHFGNGTRLTVT.

This clonotype occurred many times. This rearrangement joins TRBV5-4 to TRBJ2-7, with D tentatively TRBD1 (5 bases). Trimming stripped 1 base from V and 6 bases from J, with 11 bases between. CDR1 SGHNT and CDR2 YYREEE come from the germline V gene (reference sequence). The CDR3 runs to 13 residues. This chain's CDR3 is CASSLRQGGEQYF. The CDR3 region has the DNA TGTGCCAGCAGCTTGAGGCAGGGTGGCGAGCAGTACTTC.

This clonotype is deemed medium-sized. The rearrangement uses TRBV5-4 and TRBJ2-3; D gene ambiguous. CDR3 length: 14 residues. V was trimmed by 2 bases and J by 0 bases, leaving 7 bases between them. The V gene's germline CDR1 is SGHNT and CDR2 YYREEE (reference sequence). The CDR3 nucleotides are TGTGCCAGCAGCTTCCTGTCAAGCACAGATACGCAGTATTTT. Translation: CASSFLSSTDTQYF.

The rearrangement uses TRBV2 and TRBJ2-7, with 9 bases lining up with TRBD1. CDR3 length: 16 amino acids. Germline V gene sequence: CDR1 SNHLY, CDR2 FYNNEI. The J segment lost 3 bases and the V segment lost 4 bases, leaving 10 bases of the junction unmatched. The CDR3 protein is CASSGPPRTGDYEQYF. The DNA for the CDR3 is TGTGCCAGCAGTGGGCCCCCGAGGACAGGGGACTACGAGCAGTACTTC.

As for this clonotype: A far larger clone is only one base removed, so a read error is likely. The chain uses TRBV2 and TRBJ2-1; 10 bases line up with TRBD2. V lost 7 bases and J lost 10; bases outside the gene matches: 10. Germline CDR1 reads SNHLY; CDR2 reads FYNNEI. This CDR3 is built from 14 residues. Here the CDR3 DNA reads TGTGCCAGCAAAGGAGCGGGAGGGTCCCACGAGCAGTTCTTC. This codes for CASKGAGGSHEQFF.

This clonotype was counted a few times. The CDR3 DNA follows: TGCGCCAGCAGCCCAGGTATCAAGAATGAAAAACTGTTTTTT. The encoded protein is CASSPGIKNEKLFF. The chain combines TRBV5-1 with TRBJ1-4; no reliable D call. V lost 4 bases and J lost 5, with 12 bases in between. Germline V gene data show CDR1 as SGHRS and CDR2 as YFSETQ. The CDR3 totals 14 residues.

This clonotype was seen repeatedly, ten times or more. The chain links TRBV11-2 to TRBJ2-7, with TRBD2 matching 8 bases. The CDR3 consists of 14 residues. The V and J ends lost 5 bases and 4 bases, in that order; junction bases with no gene match: 7. Germline CDR1 reads SGHAT; CDR2 reads FQNNGV. For the CDR3, the DNA is TGTGCCAGCAGCCCATCCGGGAGGGCTTACGAGCAGTACTTC. It specifies CASSPSGRAYEQYF.

This clonotype was observed many times. The chain has TRBV19 and TRBJ2-2; possible D gene TRBD1, 7 bases. The CDR3 is 13 residues long. Germline V lookup: CDR1 LNHDA, CDR2 SQIVND (reference sequence). The germline V and J ends were trimmed by 8 bases and 4 bases, with 11 bases remaining between them. The CDR3 is CASSQGGTGELFF. The CDR3 coding sequence is TGTGCCAGTTCCCAGGGGGGCACCGGGGAGCTGTTTTTT.